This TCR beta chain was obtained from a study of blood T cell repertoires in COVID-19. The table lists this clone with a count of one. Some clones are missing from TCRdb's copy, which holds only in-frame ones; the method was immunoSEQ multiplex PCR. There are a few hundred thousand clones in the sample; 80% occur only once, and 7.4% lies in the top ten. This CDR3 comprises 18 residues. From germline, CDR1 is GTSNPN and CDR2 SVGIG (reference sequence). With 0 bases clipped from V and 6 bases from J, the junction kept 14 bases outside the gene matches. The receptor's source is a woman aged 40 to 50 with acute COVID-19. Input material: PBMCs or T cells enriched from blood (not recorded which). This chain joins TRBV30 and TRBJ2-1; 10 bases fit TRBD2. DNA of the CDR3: TGTGCCTGGAGTGTCTTTGGGATAGCGGGAGGTTTTGGCAATGAGCAGTTCTTC. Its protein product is CAWSVFGIAGGFGNEQFF.